The T cell receptor beta chain described here comes from a study of OX40 agonist ivuxolimab in advanced cancers. As for the study more broadly: Ivuxolimab was an agonistic, fully human IgG2 monoclonal antibody directed against OX40 (CD134), a costimulatory receptor. Intravenous ivuxolimab was administered to patients every 2 weeks at six dose levels: 0.01, 0.1, 0.3, 1.5, 3 and 10 mg/kg. Of the roughly 54 dose-escalation patients, hepatocellular carcinoma was present in roughly 19, melanoma in roughly 15, renal cell carcinoma in 9 and head and neck cancer in 9. In the dose-escalation cohort, 82.7% of patients were male, and the mean age was approximately 64 years, with a range of roughly 20 to 85. Prior anti-PD-1, anti-PD-L1 or anti-CTLA-4 therapy was permitted, and checkpoint inhibitors had been received by less than 45% of dose-escalation patients. Three dose-escalation patients achieved partial responses, one with hepatocellular carcinoma and two with cutaneous melanoma. The point of sequencing TCRbeta in the periphery was to test whether ivuxolimab changed TCR sequence diversity and drove clonal T-cell expansion. The monotherapy dose-escalation portion (N of about 50 patients) of the phase I ivuxolimab trial is reported in the paper. Results the study describes overall, beyond this receptor: On average, CD8+ T cells showed more expanded clones than CD4+ T cells after ivuxolimab. The antigen specificity of the clonally expanded peripheral T cells was not determined. Partial responders in the 0.1-3.0 mg/kg groups had among the lowest normalized peripheral clonal expansion, especially among CD8+ T cells. Low levels of normalized T-cell clonal expansion were also shown by some nonresponding patients. Clonal expansion of both CD4+ and CD8+ blood T cells was observed from baseline to week 6 at doses 0.1 to 3.0 mg/kg.

Patients with autoimmune disease history or receiving systemic immunosuppression were excluded from the trial. Peripheral blood for TCR sequencing was drawn from every dose cohort at baseline, at cycle 4 day 1 and at cycle 7 day 1. The samples were drawn from a first-in-human, open-label, multicenter phase I dose-escalation trial of ivuxolimab. Adults with locally advanced or metastatic head and neck squamous cell, hepatocellular, melanoma or renal cell carcinoma were enrolled in the trial. CD4+ and CD8+ T cells were sorted separately from peripheral blood before TCR sequencing. Genomic DNA was extracted from sorted cells for sequencing of the TCRbeta CDR3 region. The immunoSEQ Assay was used for sequencing of TCRbeta CDR3 regions. Here the immuneACCESS table is served through TCRdb, limited to in-frame sequences with V and J called. Missing clones are a known gap in these copies; in checked studies unresolved V genes cover under half, and the rest lacks a known reason. This sample gives about 34,000 clones in total; 85% to 95% of them show up just once. Of the sample, about 4.2% is held by the ten largest clones.

Cut back by 8 bases and 0 bases, the V and J ends lie 10 bases apart. Measured from the cysteine to the phenylalanine, the CDR3 is 13 residues long. Only CDR3 DNA remains: 39 bases, in frame from the first base. CDR1 and CDR2, per the germline V gene, are KGHSH and LQKENI. About this clone: Its antigen remains unidentified. No much larger clone exists at a distance of one base, and base qualities are not known.

Material: CD4+ or CD8+ T cells sorted from blood, obtained in a trial of the OX40 agonist ivuxolimab. The receptor was isolated from an adult with an advanced solid tumor such as melanoma, head and neck, liver or kidney cancer. Recombination linked TRBV18 to TRBJ2-5; the best D guess is TRBD1, with 6 bases matching. For the CDR3, the sequence is CASTWTDQETQYF. The DNA is TGTGCCAGCACCTGGACAGACCAAGAGACCCAGTACTTC.